The present T cell receptor (beta chain) was sequenced within a study of T-cell memory formation after mild COVID-19. As for the study in general: Largely, TCR clusters stayed within a single donor. Study results and caveats: There were some responding clones in pre-infection memory, which suggested that cross-reactive memory had joined.

TCR alpha and TCR beta cDNA libraries carrying sample barcodes and UMIs came from 5'RACE with constant-segment primers. TCRdb reprocessed the 5' RACE reads with MiXCR, giving one entry per CDR3 protein. The table has roughly 550,000 distinct CDR3 sequences, 20% seen once. This clonotype occurred a few times. Its antigen is unknown. V was pared by 5 bases and J by 1 base, with 9 bases between. Germline CDR1 and CDR2: SGHRS and YFSETQ. The CDR3 sequence is 13 residues long. The sample consisted of PBMCs or a T cell subset sorted from them (not recorded which). This TCR derives from an adult woman who had mild COVID-19 (a few samples of this study predate the infection). Cell type and time point are not known. The genes are TRBV5-1 and TRBJ1-1; D is uncertain. The CDR3 DNA reads TGCGCCAGCAGAGTGACGGAGAACACTGAAGCTTTCTTT. Amino acids: CASRVTENTEAFF. The entire variable domain, with the rest obtained from reference TRBV5-1 and TRBJ1-1, is as follows: KAGVTQTPRYLIKTRGQQVTLSCSPISGHRSVSWYQQTPGQGLQFLFEYFSETQRNKGNFPGRFSGRQFSNSRSEMNVSTLELGDSALYLCASRVTENTEAFFGQGTRLTVV.